Listed below are T cell receptor beta chains from one sample, sequenced in a study of T cell responses to AZD1222 COVID-19 vaccine. The assay was immunoSEQ multiplex PCR, and TCRdb's table has in-frame clones only and misses some. This sample has tens of thousands of clones, with approximately 85% found just once. This specimen consisted of peripheral blood, obtained 28 days after the second AZD1222 dose. These receptors came from an adult who received the AZD1222 COVID-19 vaccine. CDR3s include the opening cysteine and the closing phenylalanine or tryptophan. Fields, in order: clone size, D gene, J gene, V gene, CDR3 protein, CDR3 DNA. A D gene is named only where the DNA matches it firmly. Rows give clone size only sometimes, using once, few, many, or a class for an expanded clone.

>-|-|TRBJ2-7|TRBV7-6
CASSLADTTYEQYF
TGTGCCAGCAGCTTAGCGGACACAACCTACGAGCAGTACTTC
>-|-|TRBJ2-1|TRBV9
CASSGRTDEQFF
TGTGCCAGCAGCGGGAGGACAGATGAGCAGTTCTTC
>-|TRBD1|TRBJ2-7|TRBV13
CASSFRTGKYGYEQYF
TGTGCCAGCAGCTTCAGGACAGGGAAGTATGGTTACGAGCAGTACTTC
>-|TRBD1|TRBJ1-2|TRBV25-1
CASSLGQGALGYTF
TGTGCCAGCAGTCTGGGACAGGGGGCGCTTGGCTACACCTTC
>-|TRBD2|TRBJ2-1|TRBV3-1/TRBV3-2
CASSQDYLAGNEQFF
TGTGCCAGCAGCCAAGATTATCTAGCGGGTAATGAGCAGTTCTTC
>-|-|TRBJ1-3|TRBV27
CASSPHQQGLGGNTIYF
TGTGCCAGCAGTCCCCACCAACAGGGACTGGGCGGAAACACCATATATTTT
>-|-|TRBJ2-3|TRBV5-5
CASSLDDTDTQYF
TGTGCCAGCAGCTTGGACGACACAGATACGCAGTATTTT
>-|TRBD2|TRBJ2-1|TRBV3-1/TRBV3-2
CASSLGGAGNEQFF
TGTGCCAGCAGCCTGGGAGGAGCGGGGAATGAGCAGTTCTTC
>-|TRBD1|TRBJ2-3|TRBV7-9
CASSLDRGRDTQYF
TGTGCCAGCAGCTTAGACAGGGGACGAGATACGCAGTATTTT
>-|-|TRBJ1-5|TRBV10-1
CASSEDSSNQPQHF
TGCGCCAGCAGTGAGGACAGTAGCAATCAGCCCCAGCATTTT
>-|TRBD1|TRBJ1-6|TRBV3-1/TRBV3-2
CASSPGTGKNSPLHF
TGTGCCAGCAGCCCAGGGACAGGGAAGAATTCACCCCTCCACTTT
>-|TRBD1|TRBJ1-2|TRBV3-1/TRBV3-2
CASSPLAGGFYGYTF
TGTGCCAGCAGCCCCCTTGCAGGGGGATTTTACGGCTACACCTTC
>few|-|TRBJ1-4|TRBV6-1
CASSEYATNEKLFF
TGTGCCAGCAGTGAATATGCAACTAATGAAAAACTGTTTTTT
>-|-|TRBJ1-2|TRBV12-3/TRBV12-4
CASSIGQTNRYTF
TGTGCCAGCAGTATCGGACAGACTAATCGCTACACCTTC
>-|-|TRBJ2-5|TRBV13
CASSLVLETQYF
TGTGCCAGCAGCTTAGTCCTAGAGACCCAGTACTTC
>once|-|TRBJ1-4|TRBV20-1
CSASGVGSGMNEKLFF
TGCAGTGCTAGTGGTGTCGGGAGTGGGATGAATGAAAAACTGTTTTTT
>once|-|TRBJ1-6|TRBV21-1
CASILWESQAPNYNSPLHF
TGTGCCAGCATTCTATGGGAGAGTCAGGCCCCGAACTATAATTCACCCCTCCACTTT
>-|TRBD1|TRBJ2-7|TRBV3-1/TRBV3-2
CASSQDWDRAHEQYF
TGTGCCAGCAGCCAAGATTGGGACAGGGCCCACGAGCAGTACTTC
>few|-|TRBJ2-5|TRBV11-1
CASSPDARETQYF
TGTGCCAGCAGCCCCGACGCCCGAGAGACCCAGTACTTC
>-|-|TRBJ1-5|TRBV2
CASSSTVNQPQHF
TGTGCCAGCAGTTCGACAGTCAATCAGCCCCAGCATTTT
>-|-|TRBJ2-6|TRBV28
CASSSPQVSGANVLTF
TGTGCCAGCAGTTCCCCTCAGGTCTCTGGGGCCAACGTCCTGACTTTC
>-|-|TRBJ2-5|TRBV5-5
CASSSGDRLGQETQYF
TGTGCCAGCAGCTCTGGCGACAGACTGGGTCAAGAGACCCAGTACTTC
>-|-|TRBJ1-4|TRBV14
CASSQNPDLATNEKLFF
TGTGCCAGCAGCCAAAACCCCGATCTTGCAACTAATGAAAAACTGTTTTTT
>-|-|TRBJ1-5|TRBV10-2
CASTSTGGQPQHF
TGCGCCAGCACCTCGACAGGCGGTCAGCCCCAGCATTTT
>-|-|TRBJ2-3|TRBV5-1
CASTPLGHNTDTQYF
TGCGCCAGCACCCCCCTTGGGCATAACACAGATACGCAGTATTTT
>-|-|TRBJ2-7|TRBV7-9
CASSLVGSNYEQYF
TGTGCCAGCAGCTTAGTCGGGTCCAACTACGAGCAGTACTTC
>once|TRBD2|TRBJ2-7|TRBV20-1
CSAAWGGEQYF
TGCAGTGCTGCGTGGGGGGGAGAGCAGTACTTC
>-|-|TRBJ2-6|TRBV2
CASSDLRQSSSGANVLTF
TGTGCCAGCAGTGACCTCCGACAGAGTTCCTCTGGGGCCAACGTCCTGACTTTC